Listed here are 18 T cell receptor beta chains from one sample, sequenced in a study of blood T cells in healthy people across ages. Next came a second PCR, run for roughly 7 to 12 cycles, which used a sample-barcoded 5' primer along with a J-beta primer mix. TCRdb independently ran MiXCR on the 5' RACE reads; one entry per CDR3 protein. The table includes over a million distinct CDR3 sequences, roughly 43% detected once. The material sequenced was blood. The receptors here all came from a woman aged 18-30 years in good health.

This clonotype was seen a handful of times. The chain combines TRBV29-1 with TRBJ2-3; 7 bases are a match to TRBD2. The V segment lost 5 bases and the J segment 7 bases; nucleotides outside the gene matches: 12. Germline V lookup: CDR1 SQVTM, CDR2 ANQGSEA. The CDR3 is made up of 14 amino acids. CDR3 in amino acids: CSVLGLAAANTQYF. Written as DNA, the CDR3 is TGCAGCGTTCTCGGCCTAGCGGCGGCAAATACGCAGTATTTT.

The chain is built from TRBV2 and TRBJ1-5; TRBD1 might be the D (6 bases). V was clipped by 0 bases and J by 6 bases, with 15 bases between them. Germline lookup yields CDR1 SNHLY and CDR2 FYNNEI. The CDR3 is 16 amino acids. This CDR3 reads CASSEALGGGSQPQHF. The CDR3 nucleotides are TGTGCCAGCAGTGAAGCTCTAGGGGGGGGTAGTCAGCCCCAGCATTTT.

This clonotype was seen a handful of times. The V call is TRBV29-1, the J call TRBJ2-5; D call uncertain. Trimming removed 3 bases from V and 6 bases from J, with 14 bases in between. CDR1 and CDR2 (germline): SQVTM, ANQGSEA. The CDR3 runs to 13 residues. The CDR3 DNA sequence: TGCAGCGTTGATAGGTGGGCTCGGCAGACCCAGTACTTC. Translating it yields CSVDRWARQTQYF.

The V and J genes are TRBV3-1 and TRBJ2-7; D remains ambiguous. V shed 5 bases and J shed 2 bases, with 10 bases lying between them. The CDR3 totals 13 residues. Germline V gene sequence: CDR1 LGHDT, CDR2 YNNKEL (reference sequence). The CDR3 DNA follows: TGTGCCAGCAGCGAGGCCTTCGCCTACGAGCAGTACTTC. Amino acids: CASSEAFAYEQYF.

This clonotype was counted once. The rearrangement uses TRBV4-3 and TRBJ1-4; D remains unclear. V was shortened by 0 bases and J by 0 bases, with 8 bases between the two germline ends. CDR1 and CDR2 (germline): LGHNA, YSLEER. The CDR3 is 16 residues long. The CDR3: CASSQDGDATNEKLFF. As DNA, the CDR3 is TGCGCCAGCAGCCAAGATGGGGATGCAACTAATGAAAAACTGTTTTTT.

This clonotype was observed a few times. This clone may be a read error of a much larger clone one base away. V and J are TRBV6-1 and TRBJ2-7; 9 nucleotides match TRBD2. There are 15 residues in the CDR3. In germline, CDR1 is MNHNS, CDR2 SASEGT. After removal of 1 base from V and 0 bases from J, the junction contained 1 base not matched to a gene. The CDR3 DNA is TGTGCCAGCAGTGAAGTTAGCGGGAGCTCCTACGAGCAGTACTTC. Its translation is CASSEVSGSSYEQYF.

The sample holds a few counts of this clonotype. The chain combines TRBV19 with TRBJ1-5, with 7 bases that match TRBD1. This CDR3 is 16 amino acids long. Germline CDR1 and CDR2: LNHDA and SQIVND (reference sequence). V shed 5 bases and J 4 bases; nucleotides not matched to a gene: 11. CDR3 sequence reads: CASSPLRQGTNQPQHF. The CDR3 DNA is TGTGCCAGTAGTCCCCTAAGACAGGGTACTAATCAGCCCCAGCATTTT.

This chain uses TRBV6-2 or TRBV6-3 with TRBJ1-1; 7 nucleotides agree with TRBD1. The CDR3 totals 13 residues. Losses at the gene ends were 6 bases for V and 5 bases for J; bases not matched to a gene: 6. Germline V gives CDR1 MNHEY, CDR2 SVGEGT. CDR3 bases: TGTGCCAGCAGAACAGGGGTTTGTACTGAAGCTTTCTTT. Its translation: CASRTGVCTEAFF.

This clonotype showed up many times. The genes are TRBV7-2 and TRBJ2-7, with D maybe TRBD1 (6 bases). Germline V CDR1 and CDR2: SGHTA, FQGNSA. The ends were cut back, 2 bases at V and 3 bases at J, with 8 bases in the middle. This CDR3 is 13 amino acids long. The CDR3 nucleotides read TGTGCCAGCAGCTTAATGACAGGCTACGAGCAGTACTTC. This encodes CASSLMTGYEQYF. Complete variable domain (other parts from reference TRBV7-2 and TRBJ2-7): GAGVSQSPSNKVTEKGKDVELRCDPISGHTALYWYRQSLGQGLEFLIYFQGNSAPDKSGLPSDRFSAERTGGSVSTLTIQRTQQEDSAVYLCASSLMTGYEQYFGPGTRLTVT.

This clonotype was seen only a few times. This chain connects TRBV4-2 to TRBJ1-2; no definite D call. Trimming took off 1 base at V and 0 bases at J, with 9 bases between the two ends. Germline CDR1 reads LGHNA; CDR2 reads YNFKEQ. CDR3 length: 15 amino acids. The CDR3 sequence is CASSQGIIANYGYTF. CDR3 nucleotides: TGTGCCAGCAGCCAAGGGATCATCGCTAACTATGGCTACACCTTC.

CDR3 sequence (DNA): TGTGCCAGCAGCCGAGGGGACAGAGGATACACCGGGGAGCTGTTTTTT. Amino acid sequence: CASSRGDRGYTGELFF. This chain uses TRBV11-3 with TRBJ2-2; TRBD1 agrees at 7 bases. After removal of 5 bases from V and 3 bases from J, the junction contained 9 bases not matched to a gene. The CDR3 is 16 residues long. Per germline, CDR1 SGHNT and CDR2 YENEEA. Full variable domain (remainder filled in from reference TRBV11-3 and TRBJ2-2): EAGVVQSPRYKIIEKKQPVAFWCNPISGHNTLYWYLQNLGQGPELLIRYENEEAVDDSQLPKDRFSAERLKGVDSTLKIQPAELGDSAVYLCASSRGDRGYTGELFFGEGSRLTVL.

This chain connects TRBV6-2 or TRBV6-3 to TRBJ1-5; possibly TRBD1 for D (5 bases). Looked up from germline, CDR1 is MNHEY and CDR2 is SVGEGT. V was pared by 7 bases and J by 2 bases, with 12 bases between. This CDR3 comprises 14 residues. The CDR3 sequence is CASTRGGGNQPQHF. In nucleotides, the CDR3 is TGTGCCAGCACACGGGGGGGAGGCAATCAGCCCCAGCATTTT.

This rearrangement joins TRBV2 to TRBJ2-7, with 10 nucleotides matching TRBD1. The J segment lost 3 bases and the V segment lost 6 bases, leaving 11 bases of the junction unmatched. The CDR3 contains 16 residues. The germline gives CDR1 SNHLY, CDR2 FYNNEI. The CDR3 sequence is CASSVPGTGAVYEQYF. The CDR3 region has the DNA TGTGCCAGCAGCGTTCCCGGGACAGGGGCTGTCTACGAGCAGTACTTC.

The chain carries TRBV7-2 and TRBJ1-6; no definite D call. V was pared by 6 bases and J by 4 bases, with 7 bases between. The germline CDR1 and CDR2 sequences are SGHTA and FQGNSA. The CDR3 is made up of 13 amino acids. The DNA of the CDR3 is TGTGCCAGCAGGCAGCTGTATAATTCACCCCTCCACTTT. Translating gives CASRQLYNSPLHF. Looking up the rest from reference TRBV7-2 and TRBJ1-6 gives the full variable domain: GAGVSQSPSNKVTEKGKDVELRCDPISGHTALYWYRQSLGQGLEFLIYFQGNSAPDKSGLPSDRFSAERTGGSVSTLTIQRTQQEDSAVYLCASRQLYNSPLHFGNGTRLTVT.

The genes are TRBV7-2 and TRBJ2-1; 8 bases match TRBD2. The CDR3 loop spans 14 amino acids. V dropped 3 bases and J dropped 6; count of bases not matched to a gene: 4. Germline-derived CDR1 and CDR2 are SGHTA and FQGNSA. The CDR3 loop is CASSFRLALNEQFF. DNA for the CDR3: TGTGCCAGCAGCTTCCGACTAGCGCTCAATGAGCAGTTCTTC.

The CDR3 loop is CSARTTGGLNQPQHF. The CDR3 nucleotides read TGCAGTGCTAGGACGACAGGGGGCCTCAATCAGCCCCAGCATTTT. The chain joins TRBV20-1 to TRBJ1-5; 10 bases match TRBD1. The CDR3 runs to 15 residues. The germline CDR1 and CDR2 sequences are DFQATT and SNEGSKA (reference sequence). J lost 3 bases, V lost 3 bases, and 5 bases had no gene match.

This clonotype has only a few counts. The chain has TRBV12-3 or TRBV12-4 and TRBJ2-4, with D possibly being TRBD1 or TRBD2 (6 bases each). Trimming left V 5 bases short and J 2 bases short, with 10 bases between. This CDR3 spans 14 amino acids. The DNA of the CDR3 is TGTGCCAGCAGTGAGGGGGGCCCCAAAAACATTCAGTACTTC. Translation gives CASSEGGPKNIQYF.

The V call is TRBV7-2, the J call TRBJ1-2, with TRBD1 matching 8 bases. V shed 7 bases and J 4 bases; nucleotides not matched to a gene: 11. Germline assignment: CDR1 SGHTA and CDR2 FQGNSA. CDR3 length: 15 amino acids. In nucleotides, the CDR3 is TGTGCCAGCACCAGACCCGGACAGGGACGCTATGGCTACACCTTC. It yields the protein CASTRPGQGRYGYTF.